Listed below are T cell receptor beta chains from one sample, sequenced in a study of shared clonotypes between healthy human individuals. Profiling relied on immunoSEQ multiplex PCR, and the TCRdb table lists in-frame clones only, not all of them. The sample lists fewer than 350,000 clones, 87% occurring once. The sequenced sample consisted of memory CD8+ T cells sorted from blood. The receptors shown here come from a man between 18 and 29 years old in good health. Both conserved end residues are trimmed from each CDR3. Each record gives: CDR3 protein, J gene, V gene.

CDR3: ASSVSTFNEQF
J: TRBJ2-1
V: TRBV9

CDR3: ASSLFPETEAF
J: TRBJ1-1
V: TRBV11-3

CDR3: ASSLVDDTQY
J: TRBJ2-3
V: TRBV5-1

CDR3: ASNVQGYNSPLH
J: TRBJ1-6
V: TRBV6-5

CDR3: ASSKCEGSLYEQY
J: TRBJ2-7
V: TRBV21-1

CDR3: ASSLVEEFLSGSTDTQY
J: TRBJ2-3
V: TRBV7-8

CDR3: ASSPRGVYEQY
J: TRBJ2-7
V: TRBV18

CDR3: ASSEVLGVMNEQF
J: TRBJ2-1
V: TRBV2

CDR3: ASSLAGWETQY
J: TRBJ2-5
V: TRBV13

CDR3: ASAQGGSTEAF
J: TRBJ1-1
V: TRBV7-9

CDR3: SVEIITGVALLSEQY
J: TRBJ2-7
V: TRBV29-1

CDR3: ASKLQANTEAF
J: TRBJ1-1
V: TRBV7-8

CDR3: ASRHRGLGEETQY
J: TRBJ2-5
V: TRBV2

CDR3: ASSLPPWGDTEAF
J: TRBJ1-1
V: TRBV13

CDR3: ASSLARDSRFDSPLH
J: TRBJ1-6
V: TRBV7-9

CDR3: ASTSSGPSSYEQY
J: TRBJ2-7
V: TRBV7-8

CDR3: ASSYGRDGYT
J: TRBJ1-2
V: TRBV6-5

CDR3: ASTPDFGSYNEQF
J: TRBJ2-1
V: TRBV9

CDR3: ASSLQGSFYEQY
J: TRBJ2-7
V: TRBV5-8

CDR3: ASSLDRDRPQETQY
J: TRBJ2-5
V: TRBV7-6

CDR3: ASSQGQTYEQY
J: TRBJ2-7
V: TRBV4-1

CDR3: ASSVDGAMNTEAF
J: TRBJ1-1
V: TRBV9

CDR3: ASSQLLTYEQY
J: TRBJ2-7
V: TRBV14

CDR3: ASSQDLLIYGYT
J: TRBJ1-2
V: TRBV4-1

CDR3: ASSNTGGNEQF
J: TRBJ2-1
V: TRBV19

CDR3: ASSPGTGISYEQY
J: TRBJ2-7
V: TRBV7-6

CDR3: ASSGIADTQY
J: TRBJ2-3
V: TRBV11-3

CDR3: ASSEPWGETQY
J: TRBJ2-5
V: TRBV9

CDR3: ASSGTIQETQY
J: TRBJ2-5
V: TRBV6-1

CDR3: ASSLTESYEQY
J: TRBJ2-7
V: TRBV5-1

CDR3: ASRRTWGSSYEQY
J: TRBJ2-7
V: TRBV25-1

CDR3: ASSSGYEQY
J: TRBJ2-7
V: TRBV19

CDR3: ASTLGTSLAKNIQY
J: TRBJ2-4
V: TRBV5-1

CDR3: ASSIDLTGFGTAEAF
J: TRBJ1-1
V: TRBV19

CDR3: ATQGGGVGNEQF
J: TRBJ2-1
V: TRBV7-9

CDR3: ASSERTSGKHEQY
J: TRBJ2-7
V: TRBV7-8

CDR3: ASSFLGEGPPYEQY
J: TRBJ2-7
V: TRBV5-4

CDR3: ASSLTLDSYEQY
J: TRBJ2-7
V: TRBV5-1

CDR3: TSSQEQTGRDDPTTRGVETQY
J: TRBJ2-5
V: TRBV1

CDR3: ASSQDPPTDTQY
J: TRBJ2-3
V: TRBV4-1

CDR3: ASRQQGAHTEAF
J: TRBJ1-1
V: TRBV27

CDR3: ASSLLARGLEETQY
J: TRBJ2-5
V: TRBV27

CDR3: ASSQESGTAFSTQY
J: TRBJ2-3
V: TRBV4-3

CDR3: ASTLRVTMNTEAF
J: TRBJ1-1
V: TRBV11-1

CDR3: ASSLAPFRGLNTEAF
J: TRBJ1-1
V: TRBV5-1

CDR3: ASSLLPSGSEVSYEQY
J: TRBJ2-7
V: TRBV5-5

CDR3: ASSSVGEGHNEQF
J: TRBJ2-1
V: TRBV7-6

CDR3: ASSPPFKGRWVSRYGYT
J: TRBJ1-2
V: TRBV4-1

CDR3: ASSLEAVRWDEQY
J: TRBJ2-7
V: TRBV11-2

CDR3: ASSLGGNTGELF
J: TRBJ2-2
V: TRBV7-9

CDR3: ASSSAGRGEGTDTQY
J: TRBJ2-3
V: TRBV7-9

CDR3: ASSSPLSSYEQY
J: TRBJ2-7
V: TRBV7-8

CDR3: ASSYSFQGGNEQF
J: TRBJ2-1
V: TRBV6-6

CDR3: ASSGTGYTGELF
J: TRBJ2-2
V: TRBV6-5

CDR3: TSSQAGVNTGELF
J: TRBJ2-2
V: TRBV1